The clone carrying this T cell receptor beta chain was counted only a few times. V trimming: 5 bases; J trimming: 4 bases; junction bases outside the gene matches: 10. This CDR3 comprises 17 residues. Germline CDR1 is MNHNS and CDR2 is SASEGT. Relying on iRepertoire HTBI primers and Arm-PCR of CDR3 regions, the team built TCR beta libraries. TCRdb reanalysed the multiplex PCR reads using MiXCR and keeps one entry per CDR3 protein. The sample has roughly 400,000 distinct CDR3 sequences, roughly 15% seen once. The entry originates in a study of regulatory T cells in long-lasting Graves disease. Time point denoted: newly diagnosed GD, antithyroid drugs for less than 3 months. PBMCs provided the RNA from which the TCR library was made. Separately, the same data were catalogued under a study of T cells in Graves' hyperthyroidism and ophthalmopathy. From that report: For ophthalmopathy, model prediction preceded onset by a median 6.5 months.

The receptor comes from a woman between 18 and 30 years old with Graves disease. V usage is TRBV6-1 and J usage is TRBJ2-2; 10 bases fit TRBD2. The sample consisted of peripheral blood mononuclear cells (PBMCs), taken at new diagnosis, from a patient treated with antithyroid drugs. Written as DNA, the CDR3 is TGTGCCAGCAGTCGGTTTCTGGGACTAGCGCCCACCGGGGAGCTGTTTTTT. Encoded protein: CASSRFLGLAPTGELFF.